This TCR beta chain was identified during a study of blood T cell repertoires in COVID-19. Background on the study: T cells, B-cell-depleted T cells, or PBMCs supplied cDNA or gDNA.

Germline-derived CDR1 and CDR2 are SGHTA and FQGNSA. The V and J ends lost 3 bases and 10 bases respectively, with 19 bases between them. This CDR3 contains 16 residues. How the authors handled the data: Reference gene primer amplification yielded estimated nucleated cell counts. Some clones are missing from TCRdb's copy, which holds only in-frame ones; the method was immunoSEQ multiplex PCR. V, J and clone size are taken as reported in that table, and D and trimming were inferred from the DNA itself. The sample holds 20,000 or so clones, more than 80% seen once. The specimen sequenced was peripheral blood. This chain links TRBV7-2 with TRBJ1-6; D is ambiguous. This clonotype was sampled from a woman older than 75 with active or convalescent COVID-19. For the CDR3, the DNA is TGTGCCAGCAGCTTTAATTACGGGAGTAGTGTATCACCCCTCCACTTT. It is translated as CASSFNYGSSVSPLHF.